Here is one TCR beta chain with its context. In its sample, this clone was seen once. Its antigen specificity is not known. No qualities accompany the bases; no much larger clone lies one base away. The data are from a study of cytomegalovirus exposure and HLA in healthy donors (dated by TCRdb to about 2017). At the level of the whole study: The 500 to 700 repertoires of the first cohort and the roughly 110 validation repertoires were produced on the same platform, according to a later analysis. The study was designed to test whether signatures of past pathogen exposure could be identified by cataloging public T cell receptors. In addition to the first cohort of roughly 700 subjects, a separate validation cohort of 130 or so different subjects was used. To predict cytomegalovirus infection status, the study brought together high-throughput TCR immunosequencing, statistical association of individual TCRs with disease status, and machine learning.

The library was prepared using the immunoSEQ multiplex PCR assay. The authors' pipeline ran thus. A statistical classification framework was built for diagnosing cytomegalovirus status from the catalog of TCR beta chain sequences. In TCRdb, the immuneACCESS table is reduced to in-frame sequences with V and J assigned. These tables do not hold every clone; where another copy was compared, an unresolved V gene accounts for under half, and the others remain unexplained. That table is the source of V, J and clone size, and D and trimming were worked out from the DNA. The sample has roughly 98,000 clones on record, approximately 88% of them singletons. Roughly 3.9% of the sample is taken by the ten largest. CDR1 and CDR2 were assigned from the germline V gene (reference sequence) as MNHNY and SVGAGI. From cysteine to phenylalanine, the CDR3 is 10 amino acids long. The kept DNA is CDR3 alone, 30 bases in frame from the first base. V sheds 5 bases and J sheds 5 bases, leaving 3 bases between their ends.

Separate from the roughly 630-subject first cohort, the validation cohort of roughly 110 subjects was the group to which the donors belonged. General findings and caveats noted by the study authors: The validation cohort had no HLA typing available for a later analysis, so co-occurrence within that cohort was assessed over all 120 or so repertoires. Cytomegalovirus status was reported to be diagnosed by the classifier with high specificity and sensitivity in both the original and validation cohorts. According to the authors, the approach could potentially be generalized to other disease states and immunological phenotypes. Subsequent analysis determined that TCRs grouped into clusters in the first cohort also showed a tendency toward co-occurrence across the 130 or so validation repertoires, and approximately 93% of cluster scores exceeded 0. A few of the identified cytomegalovirus-associated TCR beta chains were confirmed in vitro to be specific for cytomegalovirus antigens. The study gave a list of about 150 TCR beta chains associated with cytomegalovirus. While some public TCRs were present in many individuals, most TCR sequences turned up only very rarely across donors.

The receptor was isolated from a woman aged 25 to 39 in good health and CMV-seronegative. The sequenced sample consisted of PBMCs. The rearrangement combines TRBV6-6 with TRBJ1-1; a confident D gene designation cannot be given. The CDR3 region: CASSRTEAFF. The DNA is TGTGCCAGCAGTCGTACTGAAGCTTTCTTT.